The clone carrying this T cell receptor beta chain was recorded at least ten times. Its antigen is unidentified. Individual cDNA molecules each received unique molecular identifiers attached to them. Using its own MiXCR run on the 5' RACE reads, TCRdb lists one record per CDR3 protein. The sample has about 77,000 distinct CDR3 sequences; approximately 15% are singletons. These data come from a study of early T cells in non-severe SARS-CoV-2 infection. This CDR3 comprises 14 residues. V lost 3 bases and J 4 bases, leaving 10 bases between the germline ends. Germline V gene lookup returns CDR1 KGHSH and CDR2 LQKENI. Whole-study findings and limits: VDJdb-based matching was biased toward anti-spike CD8 responses and missed private and CD4 specificities.

The chain joins TRBV18 to TRBJ1-5; D unclear. This receptor was identified in an adult who was a healthcare worker with PCR-confirmed SARS-CoV-2 infection or an uninfected control (not recorded which). The sequenced material came from whole blood. CDR3 coding DNA: TGTGCCAGCTCACCGGGTTTTCCGAATCAGCCCCAGCATTTT. Residues: CASSPGFPNQPQHF.